A single sample gave rise to the 29 T cell receptor beta chains below, sequenced in a study of blood T cells in healthy people across ages. Through a sample-barcoded 5' primer and a J-beta primer mix, a second PCR was run for 7 to 11 cycles. TCRdb fed the 5' RACE reads into MiXCR, producing one record per CDR3 protein. This sample yields around 870,000 distinct CDR3 sequences, of which 29% are seen a single time; around 15% belongs to the top ten. Sample: blood. These receptors came from a woman of 80 years or more in good health.

This clonotype has more than one count but fewer than ten. At one end, the junction sequence differs from germline, possibly due to a read error. The chain has TRBV11-2 and TRBJ2-1, with D perhaps TRBD2 (5 bases). Germline values: CDR1 SGHAT, CDR2 FQNNGV. This CDR3 has 15 amino acids. For the CDR3, the DNA is TGTGCCGGCAGCACCTCCCGCCGGGGCTACAATGAGCAGTTCTTC. It translates to CAGSTSRRGYNEQFF. Combining the CDR3 with reference TRBV11-2 and TRBJ2-1 gives the whole variable domain EAGVAQSPRYKIIEKRQSVAFWCNPISGHATLYWYQQILGQGPKLLIQFQNNGVVDDSQLPKDRFSAERLKGVDSTLKIQPAKLEDSAVYLCAGSTSRRGYNEQFFGPGTRLTVL.

In its sample, this clonotype was seen many times. The chain has TRBV5-1 and TRBJ1-1; D ambiguous. The CDR3 loop spans 13 amino acids. Deletions cut 0 bases from V and 5 bases from J, with 8 bases between. In germline, CDR1 is SGHRS, CDR2 YFSETQ. The CDR3 protein is CASSLVSATEAFF. DNA for the CDR3: TGCGCCAGCAGCTTGGTCTCAGCTACTGAAGCTTTCTTT.

This sequence joins TRBV20-1 and TRBJ1-1; 7 bases agree with TRBD1. The trim removed 3 bases at V and 8 bases at J, leaving 15 bases unmatched. The CDR3 loop spans 15 amino acids. CDR1 is DFQATT and CDR2 is SNEGSKA in the germline V gene (reference sequence). In DNA form, the CDR3 reads TGCAGTGCTAGTCCACAGGGGCTCGCTACCACCGAAGCTTTCTTT. Translation: CSASPQGLATTEAFF.

The chain joins TRBV9 to TRBJ1-2; no definite D call. V gave up 5 bases and J gave up 6 bases, with 11 bases separating them. This CDR3 is 12 amino acids long. The germline gives CDR1 SGDLS, CDR2 YYNGEE. The CDR3, as DNA: TGTGCCAGCAGACAGAAAGGTCATGGCTACACCTTC. Translation gives CASRQKGHGYTF.

This chain joins TRBV6-6 and TRBJ1-2, with 9 bases fitting TRBD1. CDR3 length: 15 amino acids. The germline CDR1 and CDR2 sequences are MNHNY and SVGAGI (reference sequence). J gave up 2 bases and V 6 bases, and 7 bases lay outside the gene matches. CDR3 protein: CASSFGQGKNYGYTF. CDR3 DNA: TGTGCCAGCAGCTTCGGACAGGGGAAGAACTATGGCTACACCTTC.

This clonotype was found many times. V usage is TRBV4-2 and J usage is TRBJ1-6; possible D gene TRBD1, 5 bases. Germline assignment: CDR1 LGHNA and CDR2 YNFKEQ. Deletions cut 0 bases from V and 7 bases from J, with 10 bases between. The CDR3 is 15 amino acids. Here the CDR3 reads CASSQDLQGNSPLHF. The CDR3 DNA reads as TGTGCCAGCAGCCAAGATCTGCAGGGCAATTCACCCCTCCACTTT.

This clonotype was detected many times. The gene calls are TRBV5-1 and TRBJ2-1; the match to TRBD1 covers 8 bases. V was pared by 2 bases and J by 2 bases, with 6 bases of the junction left unmatched. The CDR3 sequence is 16 residues long. The germline CDR1 and CDR2 sequences are SGHRS and YFSETQ. The CDR3 DNA reads TGCGCCAGCAGCTTAGGACAGGGCCCGACCTACAATGAGCAGTTCTTC. Protein sequence: CASSLGQGPTYNEQFF.

In this sample, this clonotype turned up a few times. The gene calls are TRBV19 and TRBJ2-3, with TRBD1 as a possible D gene (6 bases). Trimming removed 5 bases at V and 2 bases at J, with 14 bases between. The CDR3 is made up of 15 amino acids. Per germline, CDR1 LNHDA and CDR2 SQIVND (reference sequence). The DNA for the CDR3 is TGTGCCAGTAGTCGACGGGACACATTCACAGATACGCAGTATTTT. Protein sequence: CASSRRDTFTDTQYF.

At least ten counts were recorded for this clonotype. V gene TRBV6-5 combines with J gene TRBJ1-1; 10 bases are a match to TRBD1. The CDR3 spans 14 residues. Germline-derived CDR1 and CDR2 are MNHEY and SVGAGI. V dropped 7 bases and J dropped 1; count of bases not matched to a gene: 3. The CDR3 region is CASKRDRGNTEAFF. The CDR3 nucleotides read TGTGCCAGCAAGAGGGACAGGGGGAACACTGAAGCTTTCTTT.

Turning to this clonotype: The junction does not match germline at one end; this may be a read error. V and J are TRBV7-9 and TRBJ2-4; 11 nucleotides agree with TRBD2. The J call is doubtful: the DNA matches TRBJ2-7 better. CDR1 and CDR2 (germline): SEHNR, FQNEAQ (reference sequence). CDR3 size: 17 residues. CDR3 sequence reads: CANSLPATSGGTYEQYF. For the CDR3, the DNA is TGTGCCAACAGCTTACCCGCTACTAGCGGGGGTACCTACGAGCAGTACTTC.

This chain uses TRBV7-9 with TRBJ2-7; tentatively, D is TRBD1 or TRBD2 (5 bases each). CDR3 length: 14 residues. CDR1 and CDR2 (germline): SEHNR, FQNEAQ (reference sequence). Trimming left V 3 bases short and J 2 bases short, with 11 bases between. The CDR3 loop reads CASSFGTSTYEQYF. As DNA, the CDR3 is TGTGCCAGCAGCTTTGGGACGAGCACCTACGAGCAGTACTTC.

The chain is built from TRBV21-1 and TRBJ1-2; TRBD1, the D gene given by the table, was not confirmed from the DNA. TRBV21-1 has pseudogene status. This CDR3 spans 11 amino acids. The CDR3 nucleotides read TGTGCCAGCATCACCAGGGTCGGCTACACCTTC. Its protein is CASITRVGYTF.

This clonotype was counted many times. The rearrangement joins TRBV6-6 to TRBJ2-5; D might be TRBD1 or TRBD2, each matching 5 bases. The V end was cut by 2 bases, the J end by 5 bases, with 9 bases between. The V gene's germline CDR1 is MNHNY and CDR2 SVGAGI (reference sequence). The CDR3 totals 13 residues. Here the CDR3 DNA reads TGTGCCAGCAGTTACGGGGGTCCCGAGACCCAGTACTTC. Its protein is CASSYGGPETQYF.

This chain connects TRBV15 to TRBJ1-6; no clear D. Trimming took 0 bases from V and 9 from J, leaving 12 bases between them. Germline V gene data show CDR1 as LNHNV and CDR2 as YYDKDF (reference sequence). The CDR3 has 15 residues. This chain's CDR3 is CATSRDGRLVSPLHF. The CDR3 bases are TGTGCCACCAGCAGAGACGGCAGACTCGTTTCACCCCTCCACTTT.

About this clonotype itself: A much larger clone differs from this one at a single base, so this may be a read error. V and J are TRBV5-6 and TRBJ2-3; D gene unclear. Trimming shortened V by 0 bases and J by 0 bases, and 11 bases separated the two germline ends. Looked up from germline, CDR1 is SGHDT and CDR2 is YYEEEE. CDR3 length: 16 amino acids. Here the CDR3 reads CASSLVPTRSTDTQYF. CDR3 DNA: TGTGCCAGCAGCTTGGTCCCAACACGTAGCACAGATACGCAGTATTTT.

This clonotype was counted a few times. This may come from a read error, since a much larger clone is one base off. This rearrangement joins TRBV5-5 to TRBJ2-5; TRBD2 agrees at 9 bases. Germline CDR1 SGHKS, CDR2 YYEKEE (reference sequence). This CDR3 has 16 residues. The V and J ends lost 0 bases and 11 bases, in that order; junction bases with no gene match: 14. CDR3 DNA sequence: TGTGCCAGCAGCTTGGGTAGCGGGGGTTCCTACAATGAGCAGTACTTC. It encodes CASSLGSGGSYNEQYF.

In the case of this clonotype: With a much larger clone just one base away, this may be a read error. The chain is built from TRBV12-3 or TRBV12-4 and TRBJ2-7, with 8 bases that match TRBD2. V trimming: 6 bases; J trimming: 7 bases; junction bases outside the gene matches: 14. This CDR3 contains 15 residues. In DNA, the CDR3 is TGTGCCAGCAGCCCCACAGCGGGGGTCCCCAATGAGCAGTACTTC. Residues: CASSPTAGVPNEQYF.

Turning to this clonotype: The junction and the germline gene differ at one end; a read error may be behind it. V is TRBV20-1 and J is TRBJ2-1, with 12 bases fitting TRBD2. Germline CDR1 DFQATT, CDR2 SNEGSKA (reference sequence). The CDR3 contains 15 residues. The CDR3 DNA is TGCAGTGCTAGAGATACTAGCGGGGGGAACGATGAGCGGTTCTTC. Translated, it gives CSARDTSGGNDERFF.

The rearrangement links TRBV12-3 or TRBV12-4 to TRBJ2-7, with a possible D match to TRBD2 (5 bases). V lost 1 base to trimming and J lost 2 bases, with 9 bases between them. This CDR3 comprises 14 residues. The CDR3 bases are TGTGCCAGCAGTTTAGGCCCCGGGACCTACGAGCAGTACTTC. Protein product: CASSLGPGTYEQYF.

This chain connects TRBV18 to TRBJ2-3, with D unresolved. V lost 4 bases, J lost 0 bases, and 11 bases lay in between. This CDR3 is 15 amino acids long. Germline CDR1 and CDR2: KGHSH and LQKENI. The CDR3 is CASSLKDGSTDTQYF. For the CDR3, the DNA is TGTGCCAGCTCACTCAAAGACGGAAGCACAGATACGCAGTATTTT.

Points on this clonotype: A much larger clone differs by one base, so this may be a read error. The V gene is TRBV20-1, the J gene TRBJ2-1; either TRBD1 or TRBD2 may supply D (5 bases each). The J call is in doubt because the DNA end fits TRBJ2-7 better. Germline loops: CDR1 DFQATT, CDR2 SNEGSKA (reference sequence). This CDR3 has 16 amino acids. In DNA, the CDR3 is TGCAGTGCTAGAGCGAGGGACCGTCTGTCCTACAATGAGCAGTACTTC. It translates to CSARARDRLSYNEQYF.

This clonotype was found many times. The rearrangement links TRBV3-1 to TRBJ2-7, with D possibly being TRBD1 or TRBD2 (5 bases each). The length of the CDR3 is 14 residues. CDR1 is LGHDT, CDR2 YNNKEL, per germline (reference sequence). The V and J ends lost 2 bases and 7 bases respectively, with 15 bases between them. This CDR3 reads CASSQFSGPVEQYF. As DNA, the CDR3 is TGTGCCAGCAGCCAATTCTCGGGACCTGTGGAGCAGTACTTC.

This clonotype turned up a few times. This sequence joins TRBV7-2 and TRBJ1-1; D gene ambiguous. This CDR3 has 15 residues. CDR1 is SGHTA and CDR2 is FQGNSA in the germline V gene. V dropped 5 bases and J dropped 0 bases, with 13 bases sitting between them. The CDR3: CASSPVTIMNTEAFF. The CDR3 DNA reads as TGTGCCAGCAGCCCGGTAACGATTATGAACACTGAAGCTTTCTTT.

A few counts support this clonotype. The chain has TRBV20-1 and TRBJ1-4; D possibly corresponds to TRBD1 (6 bases). Germline V CDR1 and CDR2: DFQATT, SNEGSKA (reference sequence). The CDR3 is 15 residues long. V shed 6 bases and J shed 0 bases, with 14 bases lying between them. The CDR3 reads CSAIRQVATNEKLFF. In DNA, the CDR3 is TGCAGTGCCATCCGACAGGTCGCAACTAATGAAAAACTGTTTTTT.

The chain has TRBV12-3 or TRBV12-4 and TRBJ1-2; 7 bases are a match to TRBD1. The CDR3 consists of 12 residues. J lost 11 bases, V lost 1 base, and 4 bases had no gene match. The CDR3 nucleotides are TGTGCCAGCAGTTTAGGGACAGGCCTTTACACCTTC. Translating it yields CASSLGTGLYTF.

The sample holds many counts of this clonotype. The chain recombines TRBV5-1 with TRBJ2-7, with TRBD1 identical over 8 bases. The V gene end was trimmed by 1 base and the J gene end by 6 bases; junction bases not matched to a gene: 9. CDR1 SGHRS and CDR2 YFSETQ come from the germline V gene. The CDR3 is 15 amino acids. The chain's CDR3 is CASSLQGQGVSEQYF. The CDR3 coding sequence is TGCGCCAGCAGCTTGCAAGGACAGGGCGTAAGCGAGCAGTACTTC.

The chain uses TRBV27 and TRBJ1-2; possible D gene TRBD1, 5 bases. Deletions cut 5 bases from V and 3 bases from J, with 16 bases between. Per germline, CDR1 MNHEY and CDR2 SMNVEV (reference sequence). This CDR3 is built from 15 residues. This CDR3 reads CASSPAQQGDYGYTF. CDR3 nucleotides: TGTGCCAGCAGTCCCGCCCAGCAGGGCGACTATGGCTACACCTTC.

In its sample, this clonotype was seen many times. The CDR3 region is CASSSQAAKNIQYF. The CDR3 DNA reads TGTGCCAGCAGCTCGCAGGCTGCCAAAAACATTCAGTACTTC. The chain links TRBV7-2 to TRBJ2-4; D ambiguous. The CDR3 loop spans 14 amino acids. Per germline, CDR1 SGHTA and CDR2 FQGNSA. Trimming took 4 bases from V and 1 from J, leaving 8 bases between them.

This clonotype came up many times. The rearrangement uses TRBV7-9 and TRBJ2-5; 12 positions agree with TRBD2. Unmatched junction bases numbered 3, after V lost 5 bases and J lost 2 bases. The CDR3 consists of 15 residues. The germline CDR1 and CDR2 sequences are SEHNR and FQNEAQ (reference sequence). The CDR3 sequence: CASSTGLAGQETQYF. Here the CDR3 DNA reads TGTGCCAGCAGCACCGGACTAGCGGGGCAAGAGACCCAGTACTTC.